A selection of T cell receptor beta chains follows, all from one sample in a study of cytomegalovirus exposure and HLA in healthy donors. The data were produced by immunoSEQ multiplex PCR, yet TCRdb's version contains in-frame clones alone and is incomplete. The sample contains roughly 150,000 clones, around 78% of which appear only once. The sequencing input was PBMCs. The source is a woman in her forties in good health and CMV-seropositive. Both conserved end residues are part of each CDR3. A D gene is named only where the DNA matches it firmly. Clone size is given for some rows only: seen once, a few or many times, or a class if the clone is expanded.

D gene	clone size	V gene	J gene	CDR3 protein	CDR3 DNA
TRBD1	.	TRBV19	TRBJ1-3	CAASWTGANTIYF	TGTGCCGCGAGCTGGACAGGGGCCAACACCATATATTTT
.	.	TRBV19	TRBJ2-7	CASSRGPPTYEQYF	TGTGCCAGTAGCAGGGGTCCCCCCACCTACGAGCAGTACTTC
.	.	TRBV28	TRBJ2-7	CASSLGQGRYEQYF	TGTGCCAGCAGTTTAGGGCAGGGGCGCTACGAGCAGTACTTC
.	once	TRBV4-1	TRBJ2-7	CASSLTRGTSYEQYF	TGCGCCAGCAGCCTCACCCGGGGGACCTCCTACGAGCAGTACTTC
TRBD2	.	TRBV7-6	TRBJ2-3	CASSFPASGRTTDTQYF	TGTGCCAGCAGCTTCCCCGCTAGCGGGAGGACCACAGATACGCAGTATTTT
.	once	TRBV5-1	TRBJ2-5	CASSLGQDREQYF	TGCGCCAGCAGCTTGGGACAGGACCGAGAGCAGTACTTC
.	.	TRBV11-2	TRBJ2-7	CASSLDSFSYEQYF	TGTGCCAGCAGCTTGGACAGCTTCTCCTACGAGCAGTACTTC
TRBD2	.	TRBV14	TRBJ2-1	CASSPGGTSLNEQFF	TGTGCCAGCAGCCCTGGGGGGACTAGTCTAAATGAGCAGTTCTTC
TRBD1	.	TRBV5-1	TRBJ2-7	CASSGGTGDPYEQYF	TGCGCCAGCAGCGGGGGGACAGGGGACCCCTACGAGCAGTACTTC
.	.	TRBV4-1	TRBJ2-7	CASSPLTIQGALAGANEQYF	TGCGCCAGCAGCCCGTTAACCATCCAGGGGGCACTTGCGGGAGCTAACGAGCAGTACTTC
.	.	TRBV4-2	TRBJ2-3	CASSQDSRVNTDTQYF	TGTGCCAGCAGCCAAGACAGCAGGGTCAACACAGATACGCAGTATTTT
TRBD2	.	TRBV18	TRBJ2-1	CASSALAGAKGNEQFF	TGTGCCAGCTCTGCGCTAGCGGGAGCCAAAGGCAATGAGCAGTTCTTC
.	.	TRBV2	TRBJ2-1	CASRAGDNNEQFF	TGTGCCAGCAGGGCAGGGGATAACAATGAGCAGTTCTTC
.	few	TRBV6-5	TRBJ1-5	CASISEGNQPQHF	TGTGCCAGCATCTCAGAGGGCAATCAGCCCCAGCATTTT
.	.	TRBV2	TRBJ2-7	CASGQVYEQYF	TGTGCCAGCGGGCAGGTCTACGAGCAGTACTTC
.	once	TRBV27	TRBJ1-3	CASSPTGGNTIYF	TGTGCCAGCAGTCCGACGGGAGGAAACACCATATATTTT
.	.	TRBV2	TRBJ1-2	CASSEVGYGYTF	TGTGCCAGCAGTGAGGTCGGCTATGGCTACACCTTC
.	.	TRBV18	TRBJ2-5	CASSPRGGAETQYF	TGTGCCAGCTCACCACGCGGGGGCGCGGAGACCCAGTACTTC
.	.	TRBV5-6	TRBJ1-6	CASSLVGRPGDSPLHF	TGTGCCAGCAGCTTGGTAGGCCGCCCGGGGGATTCACCCCTCCACTTT
.	.	TRBV9	TRBJ1-2	CASSSNTGLFYGYTF	TGTGCCAGCAGCTCCAACACAGGGCTCTTCTATGGCTACACCTTC
TRBD1	.	TRBV9	TRBJ2-2	CANPIPGQGSRPNTGELFF	TGTGCCAACCCAATCCCGGGACAGGGGTCCCGTCCGAACACCGGGGAGCTGTTTTTT
TRBD1	.	TRBV29-1	TRBJ2-3	CSVVRQGADTQYF	TGCAGCGTTGTTCGACAGGGTGCGGATACGCAGTATTTT
.	few	TRBV25-1	TRBJ1-4	CASSVDWAGEKLFF	TGTGCCAGCAGTGTGGACTGGGCGGGGGAAAAACTGTTTTTT
TRBD1	.	TRBV18	TRBJ2-7	CASSPGTGTGHGEQYF	TGTGCCAGCTCACCCGGAACCGGGACAGGGCATGGGGAGCAGTACTTC
TRBD2	.	TRBV15	TRBJ2-3	CATSRDRASGRPQGGTDTQYF	TGTGCCACCAGCAGAGATCGGGCTAGCGGGCGACCCCAGGGAGGCACAGATACGCAGTATTTT
TRBD2	.	TRBV6-1	TRBJ2-3	CASSDWAGGTDTQYF	TGTGCCAGCAGTGACTGGGCGGGGGGCACAGATACGCAGTATTTT
.	.	TRBV15	TRBJ1-2	CATSRNSVYTF	TGTGCCACCAGCAGAAACTCGGTCTACACCTTC
TRBD2	.	TRBV10-3	TRBJ2-3	CAIGGESTDTQYF	TGTGCCATCGGGGGGGAATCCACAGATACGCAGTATTTT
.	.	TRBV5-4	TRBJ2-1	CASSSRVNEQFF	TGTGCCAGCAGCTCCAGGGTTAATGAGCAGTTCTTC
TRBD2	.	TRBV4-1	TRBJ2-1	CASSQVLAGGRYEQFF	TGCGCCAGCAGCCAAGTGTTGGCGGGAGGGCGGTATGAGCAGTTCTTC
TRBD2	.	TRBV4-2	TRBJ2-3	CASSQDGGGRAPGDTQYF	TGTGCCAGCAGCCAAGATGGGGGCGGGAGGGCCCCAGGAGATACGCAGTATTTT
TRBD2	.	TRBV19	TRBJ2-1	CASSTLAGVSYNEQFF	TGTGCCAGTAGTACGCTAGCGGGAGTGTCCTACAATGAGCAGTTCTTC
.	.	TRBV5-4	TRBJ1-3	CASSSRQAKGAGNTIYF	TGTGCCAGCAGCTCGCGACAGGCAAAGGGTGCGGGAAACACCATATATTTT
TRBD1	.	TRBV10-3	TRBJ1-3	CAITDRGQSSGNTIYF	TGTGCCATCACCGACAGGGGACAGAGCTCTGGAAACACCATATATTTT
TRBD2	.	TRBV4-1	TRBJ2-5	CASSFNEGLADQETQYF	TGCGCCAGCAGCTTCAATGAGGGACTAGCAGATCAAGAGACCCAGTACTTC
.	.	TRBV28	TRBJ2-6	CASSGQTFSGANVLTF	TGTGCCAGCAGCGGACAGACCTTCTCTGGGGCCAACGTCCTGACTTTC
TRBD1	.	TRBV11-2	TRBJ2-5	CASGRRGQGYQETQYF	TGTGCCAGCGGTAGGCGGGGACAGGGGTACCAAGAGACCCAGTACTTC
.	.	TRBV28	TRBJ1-4	CASRAWGGNEKLFF	TGTGCCAGCAGGGCCTGGGGGGGAAATGAAAAACTGTTTTTT
TRBD2	.	TRBV2	TRBJ2-1	CASSAGASGSNEQFF	TGTGCCAGCAGTGCCGGGGCTAGCGGGAGTAATGAGCAGTTCTTC
TRBD1	.	TRBV5-1	TRBJ1-6	CASREEGAIFTLHF	TGCGCCAGCAGAGAAGAGGGGGCAATCTTCACCCTCCACTTT
.	.	TRBV5-5	TRBJ1-4	CASSLSVAEKLFF	TGTGCCAGCAGCTTGTCAGTAGCCGAAAAACTGTTTTTT
TRBD2	once	TRBV29-1	TRBJ2-3	CSVKWREPPGVHTDTQYF	TGCAGCGTTAAATGGCGGGAGCCCCCGGGGGTCCACACAGATACGCAGTATTTT
.	.	TRBV18	TRBJ1-3	CASSPNRVPGNTIYF	TGTGCCAGCTCGCCTAACAGGGTACCGGGAAACACCATATATTTT
TRBD2	.	TRBV19	TRBJ2-7	CASSISSGGHLEQYF	TGTGCCAGTAGTATTTCATCGGGAGGGCATCTCGAGCAGTACTTC
TRBD1	.	TRBV5-1	TRBJ1-1	CASSGRTGGPMNTEAFF	TGCGCCAGCAGCGGCCGGACAGGGGGACCAATGAACACTGAAGCTTTCTTT
TRBD2	.	TRBV19	TRBJ2-3	CASSIGPTSGDTQYF	TGTGCCAGTAGTATAGGGCCGACTAGCGGAGATACGCAGTATTTT
TRBD2	.	TRBV19	TRBJ2-3	CASSGLTAGGDTQYF	TGTGCCAGTAGTGGCCTGACGGCGGGAGGAGATACGCAGTATTTT
.	.	TRBV4-2	TRBJ2-3	CASSQEGDSGPTDTQYF	TGTGCCAGCAGCCAAGAGGGAGATAGCGGCCCCACAGATACGCAGTATTTT
.	few	TRBV5-4	TRBJ1-1	CASSLAGGGLGTEAFF	TGTGCCAGCAGCTTGGCCGGGGGGGGGCTGGGTACTGAAGCTTTCTTT
.	.	TRBV18	TRBJ2-7	CASSPTGLYEQYF	TGTGCCAGCTCACCAACGGGTCTCTACGAGCAGTACTTC
TRBD1	.	TRBV5-4	TRBJ2-2	CASRTGQGTAGELFF	TGTGCCAGCAGAACGGGACAGGGAACGGCCGGGGAGCTGTTTTTT
.	.	TRBV5-1	TRBJ2-5	CASSLAGETQYF	TGCGCCAGCAGCTTGGCCGGAGAGACCCAGTACTTC
TRBD1	.	TRBV5-1	TRBJ2-7	CASSLAPGQGYEQYF	TGCGCCAGCAGCTTGGCTCCGGGACAGGGCTACGAGCAGTACTTC
.	.	TRBV6-6	TRBJ1-4	CASSVPGTSDEKLFF	TGTGCCAGCAGCGTTCCCGGGACATCGGATGAAAAACTGTTTTTT
TRBD2	.	TRBV5-6	TRBJ2-1	CASSRIPGLESNEQFF	TGTGCCAGCAGCCGAATCCCGGGACTAGAAAGCAATGAGCAGTTCTTC
.	few	TRBV6-1	TRBJ1-2	CASSERFWQGRLNYGYTF	TGTGCCAGCAGTGAAAGGTTTTGGCAGGGGAGACTTAACTATGGCTACACCTTC
.	.	TRBV19	TRBJ1-1	CASSTLQVVGRNTEAFF	TGTGCCAGTAGTACACTTCAGGTGGTCGGGAGGAACACTGAAGCTTTCTTT
.	few	TRBV30	TRBJ2-7	CAWSPGVAAYEQYF	TGTGCCTGGAGTCCCGGGGTCGCGGCCTACGAGCAGTACTTC
TRBD2	.	TRBV7-2	TRBJ2-7	CASSYGTSGYEQYF	TGTGCCAGCAGCTACGGGACTAGCGGTTACGAGCAGTACTTC
TRBD2	.	TRBV15	TRBJ2-2	CATSILAGMTGELFF	TGTGCCACCAGCATCCTAGCGGGTATGACCGGGGAGCTGTTTTTT